Below are 29 T cell receptor beta chains sequenced from a single sample in a study of T cells in Graves' hyperthyroidism and ophthalmopathy. From RNA transcripts, TCR beta CDR3 regions were amplified. The study used the HTBI primer set for a first-round RT-PCR of the TCR CDR3. One entry per CDR3 protein results from TCRdb running MiXCR on the multiplex PCR reads. The table lists more than 600,000 distinct CDR3 sequences, 16% of them singletons. Specimen: blood. Receptors originate from a man younger than 30 with Graves' hyperthyroidism.

The chain links TRBV10-3 to TRBJ2-1; 9 positions agree with TRBD2. The V gene end was trimmed by 2 bases and the J gene end by 8 bases; junction bases not matched to a gene: 7. There are 15 residues in the CDR3. The germline V gene encodes CDR1 ENHRY and CDR2 SYGVKD. The CDR3 here is CAISEQASGNDEQFF. The CDR3 DNA follows: TGTGCCATCAGTGAGCAGGCTAGCGGGAATGATGAGCAGTTCTTC.

The chain couples TRBV9 to TRBJ2-7; D could derive from TRBD1 or TRBD2 (6 bases each). V was pared by 4 bases and J by 5 bases, with 16 bases between. CDR3 length: 14 residues. Germline CDR1 reads SGDLS; CDR2 reads YYNGEE. The chain's CDR3 is CASSMEGNRDEQYF. As DNA, the CDR3 is TGTGCCAGCAGCATGGAGGGGAACAGGGACGAGCAGTACTTC.

There are many counts of this clonotype. The rearrangement joins TRBV12-3 or TRBV12-4 to TRBJ2-5, with D possibly being TRBD1 (6 bases). Trimming cost V 6 bases and J 2 bases, with 13 bases left between them. This CDR3 region has 14 residues. CDR3 in amino acids: CASRGLDSQETQYF. In nucleotides, the CDR3 is TGTGCCAGCAGGGGGTTGGACAGTCAAGAGACCCAGTACTTC.

This clonotype was observed many times. This chain uses TRBV12-3 or TRBV12-4 with TRBJ2-5, with TRBD2 as a possible D gene (5 bases). Trimming cost V 3 bases and J 7 bases, with 15 bases left between them. The CDR3 spans 14 residues. CDR3 nucleotides: TGTGCCAGCAGTTTGTCATCAGGAGGAGGGACCCAGTACTTC. Translated, it gives CASSLSSGGGTQYF.

V gene TRBV27 combines with J gene TRBJ2-7, with 9 bases matching TRBD1. V trimming: 4 bases; J trimming: 5 bases; junction bases outside the gene matches: 6. CDR1 is MNHEY and CDR2 is SMNVEV in the germline V gene (reference sequence). The CDR3 extends over 14 amino acids. The CDR3 DNA reads as TGTGCCAGCAGTTCTCGGACAGGGGCTAACGAGCAGTACTTC. Protein sequence: CASSSRTGANEQYF.

This clonotype was recorded many times. This chain joins TRBV27 and TRBJ2-7; 7 bases are a match to TRBD2. The V gene end was trimmed by 5 bases and the J gene end by 1 base; junction bases not matched to a gene: 11. Germline V lookup: CDR1 MNHEY, CDR2 SMNVEV (reference sequence). The CDR3 consists of 16 residues. CDR3 protein: CASSILGVAGSYEQYF. The CDR3 nucleotides read TGTGCCAGCAGTATCCTGGGTGTAGCGGGTTCCTACGAGCAGTACTTC.

This chain uses TRBV5-1 with TRBJ1-1; D might be TRBD1 (6 bases). Trimming stripped 0 bases from V and 11 bases from J, with 17 bases between. Germline values: CDR1 SGHRS, CDR2 YFSETQ. The CDR3 is 14 amino acids. CDR3 residues: CASSLAGTLRDAFF. The CDR3 DNA reads as TGCGCCAGCAGCTTGGCCGGGACACTAAGGGACGCTTTCTTT.

This clonotype came up many times. This chain joins TRBV28 and TRBJ2-1; 8 bases are a match to TRBD1. CDR1 is MDHEN and CDR2 is SYDVKM in the germline V gene. The V segment lost 6 bases and the J segment 4 bases; nucleotides outside the gene matches: 17. This CDR3 has 18 residues. In DNA form, the CDR3 reads TGTGCCAGCAGAAGCGGTGGGCGGACAGGGCCTATATACAATGAGCAGTTCTTC. Its translation: CASRSGGRTGPIYNEQFF.

The sample holds many counts of this clonotype. This chain uses TRBV5-1 with TRBJ1-1, with 9 nucleotides matching TRBD1. V was pared by 3 bases and J by 9 bases, with 12 bases of the junction left unmatched. Germline assignment: CDR1 SGHRS and CDR2 YFSETQ. This CDR3 is 15 amino acids long. In DNA form, the CDR3 reads TGCGCCAGCAGCTCCCGAGGACAGGGGCAGGGGAAAGCTTTCTTT. Encoded protein: CASSSRGQGQGKAFF.

In its sample, this clonotype was seen once. The CDR3 loop is CSARDSGTGTAGELFF. CDR3 bases: TGCAGTGCTAGAGATTCTGGGACAGGGACGGCCGGGGAGCTGTTTTTT. The V call is TRBV20-1, the J call TRBJ2-2, with 9 bases lining up with TRBD1. Germline CDR1 reads DFQATT; CDR2 reads SNEGSKA (reference sequence). Trimming at V came to 0 bases and at J to 6 bases, leaving 8 bases not matched to a gene. The CDR3 totals 16 residues.

This clonotype was found a few times. The rearrangement uses TRBV6-1 and TRBJ2-5, with 10 bases fitting TRBD2. The CDR3 has 15 residues. Trimming cost V 4 bases and J 5 bases; bases outside gene matches: 7. The V gene's germline CDR1 is MNHNS and CDR2 SASEGT. In DNA form, the CDR3 reads TGTGCCAGCAGTGTGCCCCTAGCGGGAGCTGAGACCCAGTACTTC. This gives the protein CASSVPLAGAETQYF.

The chain combines TRBV11-2 with TRBJ2-1; D not certain. Per germline, CDR1 SGHAT and CDR2 FQNNGV. The V gene lost 4 bases and the J gene lost 3 bases, with 16 bases spanning the gap. This CDR3 contains 16 residues. Here the CDR3 reads CASSSSHQQVYNEQFF. The CDR3 nucleotides read TGTGCCAGCAGCTCCTCCCACCAGCAGGTCTACAATGAGCAGTTCTTC. Looking up the rest from reference TRBV11-2 and TRBJ2-1 gives the full variable domain: EAGVAQSPRYKIIEKRQSVAFWCNPISGHATLYWYQQILGQGPKLLIQFQNNGVVDDSQLPKDRFSAERLKGVDSTLKIQPAKLEDSAVYLCASSSSHQQVYNEQFFGPGTRLTVL.

J is TRBJ1-4 and V is TRBV5-1; D gene uncertain. V was cut by 9 bases and J by 4 bases, with 16 bases left in between. The CDR3 spans 14 residues. Germline V gives CDR1 SGHRS, CDR2 YFSETQ. In nucleotides, the CDR3 is TGCGCCAATCTTCGAGGAGGGTATAATGAAAAACTGTTTTTT. Protein: CANLRGGYNEKLFF.

V and J are TRBV7-2 and TRBJ2-4; the match to TRBD1 covers 9 bases. The CDR3 totals 17 residues. The germline CDR1 and CDR2 sequences are SGHTA and FQGNSA. V trimming: 3 bases; J trimming: 0 bases; junction bases outside the gene matches: 6. CDR3 sequence: CASSFRTGELAKNIQYF. The CDR3 DNA reads TGTGCCAGCAGCTTTCGGACAGGGGAACTAGCCAAAAACATTCAGTACTTC.

The rearrangement links TRBV30 to TRBJ1-5, with D possibly being TRBD1 (5 bases). V shed 3 bases and J shed 5 bases, with 11 bases lying between them. Germline CDR1 GTSNPN, CDR2 SVGIG (reference sequence). CDR3 length equals 13 residues. This chain's CDR3 is CAWSREMDQPQHF. The CDR3 DNA sequence: TGTGCCTGGAGCAGGGAAATGGATCAGCCCCAGCATTTT.

The chain joins TRBV10-3 to TRBJ2-1; D is perhaps TRBD1 or TRBD2 (5 bases each). The CDR3 covers 16 residues. Looked up from germline, CDR1 is ENHRY and CDR2 is SYGVKD. Trimming cost V 3 bases and J 0 bases, with 12 bases left between them. The CDR3 protein is CAISEPGTISYNEQFF. The DNA of the CDR3 is TGTGCCATCAGTGAACCCGGGACCATCTCCTACAATGAGCAGTTCTTC.

This clonotype was seen repeatedly, ten times or more. The rearrangement uses TRBV7-2 and TRBJ2-3; 12 nucleotides match TRBD2. Trimming at V came to 2 bases and at J to 4 bases, leaving 1 base not matched to a gene. In germline, CDR1 is SGHTA, CDR2 FQGNSA. The CDR3 is made up of 15 amino acids. The CDR3 loop is CASSLRLAGADTQYF. In DNA, the CDR3 is TGTGCCAGCAGCTTAAGACTAGCGGGGGCAGATACGCAGTATTTT. Combining the CDR3 with reference TRBV7-2 and TRBJ2-3 gives the whole variable domain GAGVSQSPSNKVTEKGKDVELRCDPISGHTALYWYRQSLGQGLEFLIYFQGNSAPDKSGLPSDRFSAERTGGSVSTLTIQRTQQEDSAVYLCASSLRLAGADTQYFGPGTRLTVL.

The table lists this clonotype with many counts. The J gene is TRBJ2-1, the V gene TRBV7-3; 8 bases map to TRBD2. The junction had 12 bases not matched to a gene; V was cut back by 1 base and J by 7 bases. This CDR3 is built from 17 residues. Germline assignment: CDR1 SGHTA and CDR2 FQGTGA. The CDR3 region is CASSLRGGTSWENEQFF. The CDR3 DNA reads TGTGCCAGCAGCTTAAGGGGGGGGACTAGTTGGGAAAATGAGCAGTTCTTC.

V gene TRBV11-2 combines with J gene TRBJ2-4; D remains unclear. Trimming pared 1 base from V and 5 bases from J, leaving 9 bases between. Germline values: CDR1 SGHAT, CDR2 FQNNGV. The CDR3 sequence is 14 residues long. CDR3 nucleotides: TGTGCCAGCAGCTTAGCGCCTGCGCAAAACATTCAGTACTTC. Translating gives CASSLAPAQNIQYF. Full variable domain (remainder filled in from reference TRBV11-2 and TRBJ2-4): EAGVAQSPRYKIIEKRQSVAFWCNPISGHATLYWYQQILGQGPKLLIQFQNNGVVDDSQLPKDRFSAERLKGVDSTLKIQPAKLEDSAVYLCASSLAPAQNIQYFGAGTRLSVL.

This clonotype was picked up a small number of times. The rearrangement links TRBV20-1 to TRBJ2-1; the D gene could be TRBD1 or TRBD2 (5 bases each). CDR3 length: 11 amino acids. Germline values: CDR1 DFQATT, CDR2 SNEGSKA (reference sequence). Trimming cost V 5 bases and J 7 bases, with 9 bases left between them. This CDR3 is CSAGGWNEQFF. CDR3 sequence (DNA): TGCAGTGCTGGGGGTTGGAATGAGCAGTTCTTC.

The chain combines TRBV20-1 with TRBJ1-2; no definite D call. Looked up from germline, CDR1 is DFQATT and CDR2 is SNEGSKA (reference sequence). CDR3 length equals 13 residues. Trimming removed 6 bases from V and 0 bases from J, with 11 bases in between. The CDR3 loop is CSAAGSPNYGYTF. Here the CDR3 DNA reads TGCAGTGCCGCGGGGAGCCCTAACTATGGCTACACCTTC.

This sequence joins TRBV27 and TRBJ2-2; TRBD1 agrees at 7 bases. The CDR3 covers 16 residues. Germline CDR1 is MNHEY and CDR2 is SMNVEV (reference sequence). J lost 7 bases, V lost 6 bases, and 14 bases had no gene match. As DNA, the CDR3 is TGTGCCAGCAGACGCGCGACAGGGAAGTATGGCGGGGAGCTGTTTTTT. The encoded protein is CASRRATGKYGGELFF.

This clonotype has a count of ten or more. J is TRBJ1-1 and V is TRBV9; possibly TRBD1 for D (5 bases). The CDR3 has 13 residues. V was clipped by 4 bases and J by 4 bases, with 11 bases between them. Per the germline V gene, CDR1 is SGDLS and CDR2 is YYNGEE. The DNA of the CDR3 is TGTGCCAGCAGCCCGCGGGGGGTCACTGAAGCTTTCTTT. Translating it yields CASSPRGVTEAFF.

This clonotype was found many times. This chain links TRBV30 with TRBJ2-1; D is undetermined. The CDR3 consists of 11 residues. Germline lookup yields CDR1 GTSNPN and CDR2 SVGIG (reference sequence). The V end lost 2 bases, the J end lost 9 bases, and 8 bases lay between the germline ends. The CDR3 nucleotides read TGTGCCTGGAGTACGCCGTCTGAGCAGTTCTTC. Protein product: CAWSTPSEQFF.

This clonotype was counted a few times. This sequence joins TRBV5-4 and TRBJ1-2; a possible D gene is TRBD1 (6 bases). The V and J ends lost 4 bases and 6 bases respectively, with 10 bases between them. The CDR3 is 12 residues long. Germline CDR1 SGHNT, CDR2 YYREEE (reference sequence). CDR3 bases: TGTGCCAGCAGCGAGAACAGGGATGGCTACACCTTC. Protein product: CASSENRDGYTF.

Concerning this clonotype: A much larger clone is a single base away; this may be a read error. The chain is built from TRBV28 and TRBJ2-4; the D gene is possibly TRBD1 (6 bases). The CDR3 covers 15 residues. Looked up from germline, CDR1 is MDHEN and CDR2 is SYDVKM. The CDR3 DNA reads as TGTGCCAGCAGTCTCGGACAGCTAGCCAAAGACATTCAGTACTTC. Translation gives CASSLGQLAKDIQYF.

The V call is TRBV11-2, the J call TRBJ2-3; D is possibly TRBD1 or TRBD2 (7 bases each). Germline V gene data show CDR1 as SGHAT and CDR2 as FQNNGV. The V end was cut by 5 bases, the J end by 6 bases, with 18 bases between. The CDR3 has 15 residues. CDR3 DNA sequence: TGTGCCAGCAGCGTGGCAGGGGGGGAAATGGATACGCAGTATTTT. This sequence encodes CASSVAGGEMDTQYF.

This clonotype was counted ten times or more. V gene TRBV27 combines with J gene TRBJ2-2; D gene unclear. Germline loops: CDR1 MNHEY, CDR2 SMNVEV (reference sequence). V was trimmed by 0 bases and J by 6 bases, leaving 17 bases between them. The CDR3 sequence is 17 residues long. CDR3 sequence (DNA): TGTGCCAGCAGTTTATCGTCCGGGTCAGGTCCTGCCGGGGAGCTGTTTTTT. Amino acid sequence: CASSLSSGSGPAGELFF.

This clonotype was detected only a few times. The chain has TRBV29-1 and TRBJ1-1; 7 bases match TRBD1. V lost 7 bases and J lost 1; bases outside the gene matches: 3. The CDR3 contains 12 residues. The germline V gene encodes CDR1 SQVTM and CDR2 ANQGSEA. The CDR3 region is CSAHRGNTEAFF. The CDR3, as DNA: TGCAGCGCTCACAGGGGGAACACTGAAGCTTTCTTT.